A selection of T cell receptor beta chains follows, all from one sample in a study of OX40 agonist ivuxolimab in advanced cancers. The table came from immunoSEQ multiplex PCR; TCRdb's copy has only in-frame clones and leaves some out. The data show some 57,000 clones, less than 85% seen once. The sample was CD4+ or CD8+ T cells sorted from blood, taken in a trial of the OX40 agonist ivuxolimab. These receptors were collected from an adult with an advanced solid tumor such as melanoma, head and neck, liver or kidney cancer. The conserved cysteine and the conserved F or W are not part of the CDR3 here. Fields, in order: clone size, V gene, CDR3 protein. Clone size, where shown, is once, few, many, or a class for clones that have expanded.

-	TRBV7-8	ASSSLAVSSYEQY
-	TRBV7-8	ASSLNTGGGIYEQY
-	TRBV7-2	ASSSGLAGFDEQF
-	TRBV19	ASSTDRKNTEAF
-	TRBV2	ASSFADTQY
-	TRBV11-2	ASSWTSGRAYEQY
-	TRBV2	ASNINRDRDYT
-	TRBV18	ASSPRGSLQETQY
-	TRBV5-4	ASRRRKDYNEQF
-	TRBV5-4	ASSLVDFDYGYT
few	TRBV7-9	ASIYWGAGDTGELF
few	TRBV7-3	ASSRWTGDQPQH
-	TRBV5-1	ASSRDRVYGYT
-	TRBV6-5	ATGTSGTYEQY
-	TRBV9	ASSSPRGTRDSEQY
-	TRBV10-3	AISESRGETQY
-	TRBV27	ASIFRAGESYEQY
-	TRBV18	ASSLWTSKGTDTQY
-	TRBV7-3	ASSIDNYRINEQF
-	TRBV7-6	ASSLQGARTEAF